This T cell receptor beta chain was found in a study of T cells in Graves' hyperthyroidism and ophthalmopathy. V shed 5 bases and J shed 4 bases, with 14 bases lying between them. Germline assignment: CDR1 MNHEY and CDR2 SMNVEV (reference sequence). The CDR3 loop spans 14 amino acids. RNA transcripts provided the source from which TCR beta CDR3 regions were amplified. During a first-round RT-PCR of the TCR CDR3, the HTBI primer set was used. TCRdb reprocessed the multiplex PCR reads with MiXCR, giving one entry per CDR3 protein. The data hold about 600,000 distinct CDR3 sequences, with about 14% observed a single time.

The rearrangement uses TRBV27 and TRBJ1-1; D is perhaps TRBD1 (6 bases). The sequenced material came from blood. The TCR originated in a woman younger than 35 with Graves' ophthalmopathy. The DNA for the CDR3 is TGTGCCAGCAGTAGCGATACAGGGTTCACTGAAGCTTTCTTT. As protein: CASSSDTGFTEAFF.